Here is one T cell receptor beta chain with its context. The antigen remains unidentified. This CDR3 is 14 amino acids long. CDR1 MRHNA and CDR2 SNTAGT come from the germline V gene. The V and J ends lost 4 bases and 5 bases respectively, with 11 bases between them. The CMV serostatus of this donor was not recorded. The record originates from a study of cytomegalovirus exposure and HLA in healthy donors. Study-wide results and caveats: The authors enumerated around 150 TCR beta chains as linked to cytomegalovirus. V segments that were indistinguishable, TRBV6-2 and TRBV6-3 among them, were omitted from analysis. It was reported that TCR beta sequences correctly inferred the HLA-A and HLA-B alleles for most subjects.

Use of 60 Vbeta and 13 Jbeta primers characterized the PCR. Clones were sequenced by immunoSEQ multiplex PCR, and TCRdb holds only the in-frame ones, with some missing. The sample has about 82,000 clones, roughly four fifths seen once. The genes are TRBV6-4 and TRBJ2-2; maybe TRBD1 (5 bases). This clonotype was obtained from a human donor in good health. The sequencing input was PBMCs. The CDR3 is CASSVGAETGELFF. The CDR3, as DNA: TGTGCCAGCAGTGTAGGGGCTGAAACCGGGGAGCTGTTTTTT.